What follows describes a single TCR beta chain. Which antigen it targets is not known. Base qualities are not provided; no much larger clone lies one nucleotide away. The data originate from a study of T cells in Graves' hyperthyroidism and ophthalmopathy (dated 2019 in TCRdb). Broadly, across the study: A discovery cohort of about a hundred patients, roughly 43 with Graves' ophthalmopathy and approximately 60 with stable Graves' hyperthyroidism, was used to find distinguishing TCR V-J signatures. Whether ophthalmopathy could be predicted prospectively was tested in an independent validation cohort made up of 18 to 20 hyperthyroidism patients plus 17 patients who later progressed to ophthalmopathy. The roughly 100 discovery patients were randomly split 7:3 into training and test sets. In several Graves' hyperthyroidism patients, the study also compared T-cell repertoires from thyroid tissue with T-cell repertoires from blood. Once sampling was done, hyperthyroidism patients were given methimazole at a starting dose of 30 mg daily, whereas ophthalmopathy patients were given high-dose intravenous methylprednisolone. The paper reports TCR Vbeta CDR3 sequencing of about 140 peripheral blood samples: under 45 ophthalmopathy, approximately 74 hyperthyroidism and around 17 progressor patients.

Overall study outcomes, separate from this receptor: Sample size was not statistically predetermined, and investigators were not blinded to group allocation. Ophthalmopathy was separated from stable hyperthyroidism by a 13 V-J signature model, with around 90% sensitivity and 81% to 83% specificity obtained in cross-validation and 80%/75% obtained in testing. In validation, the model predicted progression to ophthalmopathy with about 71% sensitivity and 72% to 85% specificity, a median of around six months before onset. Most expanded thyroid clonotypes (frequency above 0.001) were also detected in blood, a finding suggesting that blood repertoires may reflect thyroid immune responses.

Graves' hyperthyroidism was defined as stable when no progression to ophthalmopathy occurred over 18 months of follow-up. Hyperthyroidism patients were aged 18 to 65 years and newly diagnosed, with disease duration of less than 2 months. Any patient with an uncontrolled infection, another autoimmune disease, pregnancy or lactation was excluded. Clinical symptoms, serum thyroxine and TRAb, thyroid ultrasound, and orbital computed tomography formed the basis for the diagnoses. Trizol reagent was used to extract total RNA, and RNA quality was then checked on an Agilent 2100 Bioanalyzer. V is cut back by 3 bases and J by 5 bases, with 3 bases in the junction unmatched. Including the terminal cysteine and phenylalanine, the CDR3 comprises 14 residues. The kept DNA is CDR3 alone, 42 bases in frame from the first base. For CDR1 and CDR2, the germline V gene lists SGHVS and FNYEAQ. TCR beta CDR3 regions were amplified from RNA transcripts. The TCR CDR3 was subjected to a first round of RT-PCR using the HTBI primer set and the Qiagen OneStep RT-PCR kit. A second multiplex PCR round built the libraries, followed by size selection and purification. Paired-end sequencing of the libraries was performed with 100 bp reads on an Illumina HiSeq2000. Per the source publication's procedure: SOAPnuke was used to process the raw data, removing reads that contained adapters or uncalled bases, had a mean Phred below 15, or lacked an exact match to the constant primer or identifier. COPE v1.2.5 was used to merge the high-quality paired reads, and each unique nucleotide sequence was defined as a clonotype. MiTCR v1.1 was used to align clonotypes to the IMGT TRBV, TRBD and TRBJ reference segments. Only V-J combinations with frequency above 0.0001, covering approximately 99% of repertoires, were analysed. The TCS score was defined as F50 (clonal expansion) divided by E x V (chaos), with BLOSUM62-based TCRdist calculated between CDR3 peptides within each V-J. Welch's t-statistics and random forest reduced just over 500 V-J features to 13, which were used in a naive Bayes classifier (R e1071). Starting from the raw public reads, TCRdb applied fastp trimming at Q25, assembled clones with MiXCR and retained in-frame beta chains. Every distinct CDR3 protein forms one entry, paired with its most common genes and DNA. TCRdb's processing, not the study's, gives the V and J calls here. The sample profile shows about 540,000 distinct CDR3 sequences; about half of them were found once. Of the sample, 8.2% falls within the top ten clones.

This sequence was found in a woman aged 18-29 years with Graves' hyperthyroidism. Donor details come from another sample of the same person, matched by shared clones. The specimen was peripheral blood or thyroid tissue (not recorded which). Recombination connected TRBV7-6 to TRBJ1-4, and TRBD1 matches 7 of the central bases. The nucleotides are TGTGCCAGCAGCTTGGGACAGCCGAATGAAAAACTGTTTTTT. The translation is CASSLGQPNEKLFF.